These T cell receptor beta chains were read from a single sample in a study of cytomegalovirus exposure and HLA in healthy donors. TCRdb keeps only in-frame clones here, not all; method: immunoSEQ multiplex PCR. The sample includes 90,000 to 130,000 clones, over 65% of them seen just once. The sequencing sample was made of PBMCs. These receptor sequences come from a man aged 25-40 years in good health and CMV-seropositive. Both conserved end residues are part of each CDR3. D genes are given only for firm matches. A row's size may be missing; if present it is once, few, many or a size class.

CDR3 length	clone size	J gene	V gene	D gene	CDR3 DNA	CDR3 protein
17	NA	TRBJ2-1	TRBV4-3	NA	TGCGCCAGCAGCCCGGGGGCAGCGGGGAGCTCCTACAATGAGCAGTTCTTC	CASSPGAAGSSYNEQFF
16	NA	TRBJ2-7	TRBV4-1	TRBD1	TGCGCCAGCAGCCAAAAACCGGGACAGGGATTCTACGAGCAGTACTTC	CASSQKPGQGFYEQYF
12	NA	TRBJ1-5	TRBV7-8	NA	TGTGCCAGCAGCTTCTCGGATCAGCCCCAGCATTTT	CASSFSDQPQHF
13	NA	TRBJ1-5	TRBV10-2	TRBD1	TGCGCCAGTAGTGGACAGGGCGGTCAGCCCCAGCATTTT	CASSGQGGQPQHF
17	NA	TRBJ2-2	TRBV11-3	NA	TGTGCCAGCAGCTTTACCTTAGGCAGGGGGGACACCGGGGAGCTGTTTTTT	CASSFTLGRGDTGELFF
15	NA	TRBJ2-2	TRBV4-3	NA	TGCGCCAGCAGCAGGGGGGGCGCGAACACCGGGGAGCTGTTTTTT	CASSRGGANTGELFF
15	NA	TRBJ1-2	TRBV5-8	NA	TGTGCCAGCAGAACAGGGTCCCTTACCAACTATGGCTACACCTTC	CASRTGSLTNYGYTF
17	few	TRBJ1-5	TRBV2	TRBD1	TGTGCCAGCAGTGGCTTCCGGACAGGGAAGGGCAATCAGCCCCAGCATTTT	CASSGFRTGKGNQPQHF
16	NA	TRBJ2-1	TRBV7-9	NA	TGTGCCAGCAGCCAAACCCCCACGGGTGGTTACAATGAGCAGTTCTTC	CASSQTPTGGYNEQFF
16	few	TRBJ1-1	TRBV10-3	TRBD1	TGTGCCATCAGTGACGTAAGACAGGGGACGAACACTGAAGCTTTCTTT	CAISDVRQGTNTEAFF